Below are 31 T cell receptor beta chains sequenced from a single sample in a study of T-cell memory formation after mild COVID-19 (dated by TCRdb to the early 2020s). The method behind the library was 5' RACE. Instrument on record: Illumina NovaSeq 6000. Starting from the raw public reads, TCRdb applied fastp trimming at Q25, assembled clones with MiXCR and retained in-frame beta chains. Entries are consolidated by CDR3 protein sequence, retaining the most common genes and DNA. Recorded for this sample are a few hundred thousand distinct CDR3 sequences; less than 20% of them occurred a single time. The ten largest clones represent 20% to 25% of the sample. Material: PBMCs or a T cell subset sorted from them (not recorded which). Source of these receptors: a man aged 18 to 29 who had mild COVID-19 (a few samples of this study predate the infection). The sample titles of this study are shuffled in the database, so cell type and time point are left out; the donor was told from shared clones.

This clonotype was detected only a few times. The chain employs TRBV5-5 and TRBJ1-3, with TRBD1 as a possible D gene (6 bases). V was pared by 2 bases and J by 0 bases, with 12 bases between. The CDR3 is 16 amino acids. Germline V CDR1 and CDR2: SGHKS, YYEKEE (reference sequence). The CDR3 region is CASSLGQTSSGNTIYF. In nucleotides, the CDR3 is TGTGCCAGCAGCTTAGGACAGACGAGCTCTGGAAACACCATATATTTT.

This clonotype was recorded a few times. The genes are TRBV5-1 and TRBJ1-1; tentatively, D is TRBD1 (5 bases). This CDR3 comprises 13 residues. Germline V gene data show CDR1 as SGHRS and CDR2 as YFSETQ. The V end lost 5 bases, the J end lost 3 bases, and 11 bases lay between the germline ends. The CDR3 nucleotides are TGCGCCAGCAGTATGGGGCTAGACACTGAAGCTTTCTTT. It translates to CASSMGLDTEAFF. The full variable domain, completed using reference TRBV5-1 and TRBJ1-1, is KAGVTQTPRYLIKTRGQQVTLSCSPISGHRSVSWYQQTPGQGLQFLFEYFSETQRNKGNFPGRFSGRQFSNSRSEMNVSTLELGDSALYLCASSMGLDTEAFFGQGTRLTVV.

The V call is TRBV20-1, the J call TRBJ1-2; D gene uncertain. The length of the CDR3 is 14 residues. CDR1 and CDR2 from the germline V gene are DFQATT and SNEGSKA (reference sequence). The germline V and J ends were trimmed by 0 bases and 7 bases, with 15 bases remaining between them. CDR3 sequence: CSARDRASPGGYTF. The CDR3 bases are TGCAGTGCTAGAGACCGGGCTTCCCCTGGTGGCTACACCTTC.

The rearrangement links TRBV25-1 to TRBJ1-1; 8 bases fit TRBD1. With V trimmed by 4 bases and J by 5 bases, 12 bases remained unmatched. The germline V gene has CDR1 MGHDK and CDR2 SYGVNS. CDR3 length equals 16 residues. The CDR3 sequence: CASSADRVGGLTEAFF. CDR3 nucleotide sequence: TGTGCCAGCAGTGCGGACAGGGTGGGCGGTTTAACTGAAGCTTTCTTT.

This clonotype was observed many times. This chain links TRBV7-2 with TRBJ2-4; 9 bases map to TRBD1. With V trimmed by 4 bases and J by 5 bases, 0 bases remained unmatched. The CDR3 loop spans 13 amino acids. Germline CDR1 reads SGHTA; CDR2 reads FQGNSA. CDR3 nucleotides: TGTGCCAGCAGCTACAGGGGGCAAAACATTCAGTACTTC. As protein: CASSYRGQNIQYF.

This chain connects TRBV6-5 to TRBJ2-5, with a tentative D call TRBD2 (6 bases). In germline, CDR1 is MNHEY, CDR2 SVGAGI. The CDR3 covers 17 residues. The V end was cut by 7 bases, the J end by 1 base, with 22 bases between. CDR3 loop: CASTSRAGSGFQETQYF. The CDR3 nucleotides read TGTGCCAGCACCTCTCGTGCGGGTAGCGGATTCCAAGAGACCCAGTACTTC.

This chain joins TRBV5-1 and TRBJ1-6; 7 bases are a match to TRBD1. Losses at the gene ends were 4 bases for V and 5 bases for J; bases not matched to a gene: 6. Germline-derived CDR1 and CDR2 are SGHRS and YFSETQ. The CDR3 consists of 15 residues. The CDR3 bases are TGCGCCAGCAGCCTCCGGGACAGTAATAATTCACCCCTCCACTTT. It specifies CASSLRDSNNSPLHF.

V and J are TRBV7-3 and TRBJ2-1; 9 bases map to TRBD2. This CDR3 is built from 15 residues. Losses at the gene ends were 5 bases for V and 6 bases for J; bases not matched to a gene: 8. Germline CDR1 and CDR2: SGHTA and FQGTGA. CDR3 protein: CASSESGGWSNEQFF. In nucleotides, the CDR3 is TGTGCCAGCAGCGAAAGCGGGGGGTGGTCCAATGAGCAGTTCTTC. Based on the CDR3 plus reference TRBV7-3 and TRBJ2-1, the full variable domain is GAGVSQTPSNKVTEKGKYVELRCDPISGHTALYWYRQSLGQGPEFLIYFQGTGAADDSGLPNDRFFAVRPEGSVSTLKIQRTERGDSAVYLCASSESGGWSNEQFFGPGTRLTVL.

The genes are TRBV20-1 and TRBJ2-7; 7 nucleotides match TRBD2. CDR1 and CDR2 from the germline V gene are DFQATT and SNEGSKA (reference sequence). V lost 3 bases, J lost 3 bases, and 8 bases stayed unmatched. The CDR3 totals 14 residues. The CDR3 is CSASWQGGVYEQYV. CDR3 in DNA: TGCAGTGCTAGTTGGCAGGGAGGGGTCTACGAGCAGTACGTC.

This clonotype has a count of ten or more. V and J are TRBV7-8 and TRBJ2-1; TRBD1 matches 7 bases. CDR3 length equals 15 residues. Unmatched junction bases numbered 7, after V lost 3 bases and J lost 5 bases. Germline assignment: CDR1 SGHVS and CDR2 FQNEAQ. The CDR3 DNA sequence: TGTGCCAGCAGCTTGACCGGGACAGATGACAATGAGCAGTTCTTC. Translation: CASSLTGTDDNEQFF. The complete variable domain, with remaining parts taken from reference TRBV7-8 and TRBJ2-1, reads GAGVSQSPRYKVAKRGQDVALRCDPISGHVSLFWYQQALGQGPEFLTYFQNEAQLDKSGLPSDRFFAERPEGSVSTLKIQRTQQEDSAVYLCASSLTGTDDNEQFFGPGTRLTVL.

The V gene is TRBV3-1, the J gene TRBJ2-5; weak D call: TRBD2 (6 bases). With 0 bases removed from V and 5 bases from J, the gap between germline ends came to 10 bases. The CDR3 spans 14 residues. Germline V gene data show CDR1 as LGHDT and CDR2 as YNNKEL (reference sequence). The CDR3, as DNA: TGTGCCAGCAGCCAAGAGGTGGCGGGGGAGACCCAGTACTTC. Encoded protein: CASSQEVAGETQYF.

This chain links TRBV5-1 with TRBJ2-1; D is possibly TRBD1 (5 bases). The CDR3 loop spans 13 amino acids. The V gene's germline CDR1 is SGHRS and CDR2 YFSETQ. Trimming left V 4 bases short and J 3 bases short, with 8 bases between. DNA for the CDR3: TGCGCCAGCAGCACCGACAGCTACAATGAGCAGTTCTTC. This gives the protein CASSTDSYNEQFF.

This clonotype was observed many times. The chain has TRBV10-2 and TRBJ2-4; no clear D. The germline V gene has CDR1 WSHSY and CDR2 SAAADI. This CDR3 region has 13 residues. V lost 8 bases and J lost 1, with 9 bases in between. The CDR3: CASRVGAKNIQYF. The CDR3 bases are TGCGCCAGCCGGGTGGGGGCCAAAAACATTCAGTACTTC.

This clonotype came up a few times. The gene calls are TRBV7-9 and TRBJ2-7; D is undetermined. V was trimmed by 5 bases and J by 3 bases, leaving 8 bases between them. CDR3 length: 12 residues. The germline CDR1 and CDR2 sequences are SEHNR and FQNEAQ (reference sequence). CDR3 sequence: CASSAGLYEQYF. The CDR3 DNA reads TGTGCCAGCAGCGCCGGGCTCTACGAGCAGTACTTC.

This clonotype was observed a few times. V and J are TRBV24-1 and TRBJ1-6, with 10 bases aligning to TRBD1. CDR1 and CDR2 (germline): KGHDR, SFDVKD. The CDR3 consists of 15 residues. With V trimmed by 9 bases and J by 7 bases, 8 bases remained unmatched. In DNA, the CDR3 is TGTGCCACCTGGACAGGGGGTCTACGGAATTCACCCCTCCACTTT. This translates into CATWTGGLRNSPLHF.

The chain carries TRBV12-3 or TRBV12-4 and TRBJ2-7, with D maybe TRBD2 (5 bases). This CDR3 has 15 amino acids. V dropped 3 bases and J dropped 1 base, with 13 bases sitting between them. The CDR3 DNA sequence: TGTGCCAGCAGTTTCATGGGGTTAGCGTCCTACGAGCAGTACTTC. Translation gives CASSFMGLASYEQYF.

This clonotype was counted between two and nine times. The chain employs TRBV9 and TRBJ2-1, with TRBD2 identical over 9 bases. Germline V gene data show CDR1 as SGDLS and CDR2 as YYNGEE. This CDR3 is built from 14 residues. V was pared by 5 bases and J by 8 bases, with 8 bases of the junction left unmatched. DNA for the CDR3: TGTGCCAGCAGTCCAAGCGGGGGGCCCCATGAGCAGTTCTTC. The encoded protein is CASSPSGGPHEQFF.

This clonotype showed up just a few times. The gene calls are TRBV12-3 or TRBV12-4 and TRBJ1-4; 7 bases align to TRBD1. The CDR3 has 14 amino acids. V lost 7 bases and J lost 7; bases outside the gene matches: 9. The CDR3 DNA follows: TGTGCCAGCACCTTGACAGGGATGGGTGAAAAACTGTTTTTT. As protein: CASTLTGMGEKLFF.

The J gene is TRBJ2-2, the V gene TRBV5-1, with D perhaps matching TRBD2 (7 bases). The CDR3 has 15 amino acids. Germline V gene data show CDR1 as SGHRS and CDR2 as YFSETQ. The germline V and J ends were trimmed by 1 base and 3 bases, with 10 bases remaining between them. CDR3 coding DNA: TGCGCCAGCAGCTTGCGGGGGGCGGACACCGGGGAGCTGTTTTTT. Amino acid sequence: CASSLRGADTGELFF.

This clonotype was observed a handful of times. The V gene is TRBV5-1, the J gene TRBJ1-1; a possible D gene is TRBD1 (5 bases). This CDR3 spans 13 amino acids. Per germline, CDR1 SGHRS and CDR2 YFSETQ. The V and J ends lost 5 bases and 5 bases respectively, with 13 bases between them. DNA of the CDR3: TGCGCCAGCAGATCTGGGGCTCGGACTGAAGCTTTCTTT. Residues: CASRSGARTEAFF.

This CDR3 is CASSSQGGGANVLTF. DNA of the CDR3: TGTGCCAGCAGCTCCCAGGGGGGAGGGGCCAACGTCCTGACTTTC. This sequence joins TRBV7-9 and TRBJ2-6, with a weak D call TRBD1 (7 bases). The V end lost 4 bases, the J end lost 4 bases, and 11 bases lay between the germline ends. CDR1 is SEHNR, CDR2 FQNEAQ, per germline (reference sequence). The CDR3 contains 15 residues.

Only a few counts were recorded for this clonotype. The genes are TRBV5-5 and TRBJ1-3, with D unclear. Germline V gene sequence: CDR1 SGHKS, CDR2 YYEKEE (reference sequence). V gave up 4 bases and J gave up 0 bases, with 8 bases separating them. The CDR3 runs to 14 residues. The CDR3 sequence is CASSLDVSGNTIYF. DNA of the CDR3: TGTGCCAGCAGCCTAGACGTCTCTGGAAACACCATATATTTT.

As to this clonotype: A read error may explain this, as a much larger clone is one base away. V gene TRBV7-2 combines with J gene TRBJ2-3; 12 bases match TRBD2. Losses at the gene ends were 3 bases for V and 7 bases for J; bases not matched to a gene: 5. CDR1 SGHTA and CDR2 FQGNSA come from the germline V gene. The CDR3 has 15 residues. The CDR3 spells CASSFSSGGANTQYF. CDR3 nucleotides: TGTGCCAGCAGCTTTTCTAGCGGGGGGGCAAATACGCAGTATTTT.

CDR3 DNA: TGCGCCAGCAGCCCTCTGGGACTAAGCTCCTACAATGAGCAGTTCTTC. It is translated as CASSPLGLSSYNEQFF. The V call is TRBV4-1, the J call TRBJ2-1; 7 bases align to TRBD2. CDR3 length: 16 residues. Germline-derived CDR1 and CDR2 are MGHRA and YSYEKL. The J segment lost 0 bases and the V segment lost 4 bases, leaving 6 bases of the junction unmatched.

This clonotype was picked up many times. The rearrangement joins TRBV30 to TRBJ2-1; unclear D gene. Per the germline V gene, CDR1 is GTSNPN and CDR2 is SVGIG (reference sequence). V gave up 0 bases and J gave up 8 bases, with 5 bases separating them. This CDR3 is 11 amino acids long. As DNA, the CDR3 is TGTGCCTGGAGTGTGTTCCATGAGCAGTTCTTC. Translated, it gives CAWSVFHEQFF.

The rearrangement uses TRBV5-4 and TRBJ2-7, with a tentative D call TRBD2 (5 bases). The germline V gene encodes CDR1 SGHNT and CDR2 YYREEE (reference sequence). V was pared by 0 bases and J by 6 bases, with 10 bases between. CDR3 length: 13 residues. The CDR3 here is CASSLDPGSEQYV. In DNA, the CDR3 is TGTGCCAGCAGCTTGGATCCGGGGTCCGAGCAGTACGTC.

The V call is TRBV6-6, the J call TRBJ1-1; 10 nucleotides align to TRBD1. V lost 7 bases and J lost 5; bases outside the gene matches: 7. Per the germline V gene, CDR1 is MNHNY and CDR2 is SVGAGI (reference sequence). This CDR3 contains 14 residues. CDR3 sequence (DNA): TGTGCCAGCAAACCGGGACAGGGGCAAACTGAAGCTTTCTTT. Protein product: CASKPGQGQTEAFF.

V usage is TRBV5-1 and J usage is TRBJ2-2; TRBD2 matches 8 bases. V was pared by 7 bases and J by 2 bases, with 4 bases of the junction left unmatched. This CDR3 contains 14 residues. The germline V gene encodes CDR1 SGHRS and CDR2 YFSETQ. The DNA of the CDR3 is TGCGCCAGCGAGCGGGGGAGTAACACCGGGGAGCTGTTTTTT. Encoded protein: CASERGSNTGELFF.

The J gene is TRBJ2-1, the V gene TRBV7-3; 7 bases map to TRBD1. CDR1 and CDR2 from the germline V gene are SGHTA and FQGTGA. J was trimmed by 4 bases and V by 2 bases; bases with no gene match: 8. The CDR3 is made up of 16 amino acids. Written as DNA, the CDR3 is TGTGCCAGCAGCTTAGGGGACGACAGGGAATACAATGAGCAGTTCTTC. Its translation is CASSLGDDREYNEQFF. Complete variable domain (other parts from reference TRBV7-3 and TRBJ2-1): GAGVSQTPSNKVTEKGKYVELRCDPISGHTALYWYRQSLGQGPEFLIYFQGTGAADDSGLPNDRFFAVRPEGSVSTLKIQRTERGDSAVYLCASSLGDDREYNEQFFGPGTRLTVL.

This clonotype has only a few counts. This rearrangement joins TRBV5-5 to TRBJ1-2; D is uncertain. In germline, CDR1 is SGHKS, CDR2 YYEKEE (reference sequence). The length of the CDR3 is 13 residues. The V end was cut by 4 bases, the J end by 3 bases, with 10 bases between. The CDR3 region has the DNA TGTGCCAGCAGCGCGGACGGATACTATGGCTACACCTTC. This codes for CASSADGYYGYTF.

This clonotype was counted between two and nine times. The chain combines TRBV6-2 or TRBV6-3 with TRBJ2-1, with 13 bases fitting TRBD2. V lost 7 bases and J lost 11; bases outside the gene matches: 17. The CDR3 loop spans 17 amino acids. The germline V gene encodes CDR1 MNHEY and CDR2 SVGEGT. The CDR3 nucleotides are TGTGCCAGCATGGGATTTACCGGGACTAGCGGGGAAGGGAAGCAGTTCTTC. It codes for CASMGFTGTSGEGKQFF.